A single sample gave rise to the 6 T cell receptor beta chains below, sequenced in a study of CD8 T cells in ankylosing spondylitis. General observations from the study: For ankylosing spondylitis blood, a TCR beta motif of fewer than 10 highly homologous variants appeared characteristic.

TCRdb re-called the 5' RACE reads through MiXCR, storing one row per CDR3 protein. This table has some 700,000 distinct CDR3 sequences, around 19% appearing once. What these receptors recognize is not known. Input material: blood, either unsorted or a sorted T cell fraction (not recorded which). The receptors derive from a male donor with ankylosing spondylitis.

This clonotype has only a few counts. The chain uses TRBV28 and TRBJ2-2; 7 bases line up with TRBD1. CDR1 and CDR2 (germline): MDHEN, SYDVKM. The CDR3 covers 15 residues. With V trimmed by 7 bases and J by 7 bases, 12 bases remained unmatched. The DNA of the CDR3 is TGTGCCAGCACATCAACAGGGGCGGGTGGCGGGGAGCTGTTTTTT. It codes for CASTSTGAGGGELFF.

This clonotype was counted a few times. This sequence joins TRBV20-1 and TRBJ2-5, with D possibly being TRBD1 (5 bases). V lost 6 bases, J lost 3 bases, and 14 bases lay in between. Germline V gene lookup returns CDR1 DFQATT and CDR2 SNEGSKA (reference sequence). This CDR3 spans 13 amino acids. This CDR3 is CSATDAGKETQYF. The DNA of the CDR3 is TGCAGTGCCACCGACGCAGGGAAAGAGACCCAGTACTTC.

This clonotype was found a few times. V usage is TRBV3-1 and J usage is TRBJ1-1, with D unclear. This CDR3 comprises 13 residues. V was cut by 6 bases and J by 3 bases, with 11 bases left in between. In germline, CDR1 is LGHDT, CDR2 YNNKEL (reference sequence). CDR3 residues: CASSVGKDTEAFF. In nucleotides, the CDR3 is TGTGCCAGCAGTGTAGGGAAGGACACTGAAGCTTTCTTT.

This clonotype has a count of ten or more. The rearrangement links TRBV20-1 to TRBJ2-5, with 10 nucleotides matching TRBD2. After removal of 1 base from V and 2 bases from J, the junction contained 4 bases not matched to a gene. The CDR3 consists of 15 residues. CDR1 is DFQATT, CDR2 SNEGSKA, per germline (reference sequence). The CDR3 nucleotides read TGCAGTGCTAGAGGGACTAGCGGTTTTCAAGAGACCCAGTACTTC. Amino acids: CSARGTSGFQETQYF.

V and J are TRBV5-1 and TRBJ2-7; a weak D match, TRBD1 (5 bases). Germline V gives CDR1 SGHRS, CDR2 YFSETQ. The length of the CDR3 is 15 residues. V lost 0 bases and J lost 4, with 14 bases in between. This chain's CDR3 is CASSLVTTAHYEQYF. The CDR3 coding sequence is TGCGCCAGCAGCTTGGTAACGACAGCCCATTACGAGCAGTACTTC.

The V gene is TRBV3-1, the J gene TRBJ1-6; D remains unclear. This CDR3 has 12 amino acids. Trimming removed 5 bases from V and 9 bases from J, with 8 bases in between. Per the germline V gene, CDR1 is LGHDT and CDR2 is YNNKEL (reference sequence). CDR3 loop: CASSVTSSPLHF. The DNA of the CDR3 is TGTGCCAGCAGCGTTACTTCTTCACCCCTCCACTTT.